This paragraph reports one T cell receptor beta chain. This entry belongs to a study of blood T cell repertoires in COVID-19. Here immunoSEQ multiplex PCR was the method, and the copy in TCRdb shows in-frame clones only, minus some. The data contain approximately 45,000 clones, 75% to 95% of them singletons. The ends were cut back, 0 bases at V and 4 bases at J, with 12 bases in the middle. Germline V CDR1 and CDR2: MNHEY, SVGAGI. The CDR3 sequence is 16 residues long. V is TRBV6-5 and J is TRBJ1-4; D might be TRBD1 (5 bases). This receptor was identified in a man between 70 and 80 years old with acute or convalescent COVID-19. Sequencing used peripheral blood. In DNA, the CDR3 is TGTGCCAGCAGTTACTCCAGGGCCAGCCTTAATGAAAAACTGTTTTTT. As protein: CASSYSRASLNEKLFF.